This is a list of T cell receptor beta chains from one sample in a study of a mutant IDH1 vaccine in newly diagnosed glioma. The data were produced by immunoSEQ multiplex PCR, yet TCRdb's version contains in-frame clones alone and is incomplete. Found here are 50,000 to 65,000 clones, 70% to 90% of them singletons; the top ten hold about 21%. The material was PBMCs, obtained from a glioma patient treated with radiotherapy, temozolomide or both. Receptors originate from a man younger than 30 with glioma. CDR3s include the opening cysteine and the closing phenylalanine or tryptophan. Fields, in order: J gene, clone size, V gene, D gene, CDR3 DNA, CDR3 protein. The D gene is left open where the match is weak. The listing skips clone size in some rows; elsewhere it reads once, few, many or a size class.

TRBJ2-7 | NA | TRBV29-1 | TRBD1 | TGCAGCGCCTGGGGACAGGGGATCTACGAGCAGTACTTC | CSAWGQGIYEQYF
TRBJ1-2 | NA | TRBV18 | NA | TGTGCCAGCTCACTGGAGGCTGGCTACACCTTC | CASSLEAGYTF
TRBJ2-1 | NA | TRBV19 | NA | TGTGCCAGTAGTAGTTTCGACAATGAGCAGTTCTTC | CASSSFDNEQFF
TRBJ1-2 | NA | TRBV2 | TRBD1 | TGTGCCAGCAGTGTCGACAGGGGCCCATACTATGGCTACACCTTC | CASSVDRGPYYGYTF
TRBJ1-3 | NA | TRBV4-2 | NA | TGTGCCAGCAGCCAAGTGACTTTCTCTGGAAACACCATATATTTT | CASSQVTFSGNTIYF
TRBJ1-1 | NA | TRBV7-3 | NA | TGTGCCAGCAGCTTAACAGCGTCCCATGAAGCTTTCTTT | CASSLTASHEAFF
TRBJ1-1 | NA | TRBV11-2 | NA | TGTGCCAGCAGCCCCACGGGCCAGGGGCACGAAGCTTTCTTT | CASSPTGQGHEAFF
TRBJ2-7 | NA | TRBV30 | NA | TGTGCCTGGGGAACTGTTATCGGACTCCAGTACTTC | CAWGTVIGLQYF
TRBJ1-4 | NA | TRBV7-9 | NA | TGTGCCAGCAGCTTAGTTGGCGGGGTCTTTGAAAAACTGTTTTTT | CASSLVGGVFEKLFF
TRBJ2-7 | NA | TRBV2 | TRBD2 | TGTGCCAGCAGTGTTCTAGCGGGATCTCCTCGGCTGTACTACGAGCAGTACTTC | CASSVLAGSPRLYYEQYF
TRBJ2-7 | NA | TRBV10-3 | TRBD1 | TGTGCCATCTGCGAAGGGGGCAGCTCCTACGAGCAGTACTTC | CAICEGGSSYEQYF
TRBJ1-5 | NA | TRBV27 | NA | TGTGCCAGCAGCCAGGACAGACATCAGCCCCAGCATTTT | CASSQDRHQPQHF
TRBJ2-3 | medium-sized | TRBV6-5 | NA | TGTGCCACCACGGGGGAGAGCACAGATACGCAGTATTTT | CATTGESTDTQYF
TRBJ2-7 | NA | TRBV7-2 | NA | TGTGCCAGCAGCTTAGAGTGGGCCTATCGATACGAGCAGTACTTC | CASSLEWAYRYEQYF
TRBJ1-6 | NA | TRBV7-2 | NA | TGTGCCAGCAGCTTAGGGCCCGTTCGCTCCTATAATTCACCCCTCCACTTT | CASSLGPVRSYNSPLHF
TRBJ1-3 | NA | TRBV10-3 | NA | TGTGCCATCGATAACGGCGGAAACACCATATATTTT | CAIDNGGNTIYF
TRBJ1-4 | NA | TRBV9 | NA | TGTGCCAGCTCGCCCGGGGGATCCGAAAAACTGTTTTTT | CASSPGGSEKLFF
TRBJ1-2 | few | TRBV19 | TRBD1 | TGTGCCAGTAGCTTTTATTCGGGACAGGCGAACTATGGCTACACCTTC | CASSFYSGQANYGYTF
TRBJ1-2 | NA | TRBV5-1 | TRBD1 | TGCGCCAGCAGTTCGGGACAGGGCCTCTTGGCTTATGGCTACACCTTC | CASSSGQGLLAYGYTF
TRBJ1-2 | once | TRBV5-4 | TRBD1 | TGTGCCAGCAGCACGGACAGGGAATATGGCTACACCTTC | CASSTDREYGYTF
TRBJ2-7 | NA | TRBV7-9 | TRBD1 | TGTGCCAGCAGCTTCCGGGACAGGGTCTACGAGCAGTACTTC | CASSFRDRVYEQYF
TRBJ1-1 | NA | TRBV12-5 | NA | TGTGCTAGTGGTTTGTTCACGGGAATGAACACTGAAGCTTTCTTT | CASGLFTGMNTEAFF
TRBJ1-5 | NA | TRBV7-8 | NA | TGTGCCAGCAGCTTAGGTGGAGAACAGCCCCAGCATTTT | CASSLGGEQPQHF
TRBJ2-1 | NA | TRBV29-1 | NA | TGCAGCCTTGCAGGTACTCTCAAATCCCTCTCCTACAATGAGCAGTTCTTC | CSLAGTLKSLSYNEQFF
TRBJ2-7 | NA | TRBV7-9 | TRBD2 | TGTGCCAGCAGCCCTTGGACTAGCGGGGCTAGCTCCTACGAGCAGTACTTC | CASSPWTSGASSYEQYF
TRBJ2-2 | NA | TRBV10-3 | NA | TGTGCCATCAGGGAGGAAGGAGGGTTAACCGGGGAGCTGTTTTTT | CAIREEGGLTGELFF
TRBJ2-7 | NA | TRBV5-4 | NA | TGTGCCAGCAGGGGCGGGACATCCCAGGCCTACGAGCAGTACTTC | CASRGGTSQAYEQYF
TRBJ1-1 | NA | TRBV4-1 | NA | TGCGCCAGCAGCCAAGATGGCAGGGCGAACACTGAAGCTTTCTTT | CASSQDGRANTEAFF
TRBJ1-1 | NA | TRBV5-4 | NA | TGTGCCAGCAGCTTGGGCGGCTTGAACACTGAAGCTTTCTTT | CASSLGGLNTEAFF
TRBJ1-5 | NA | TRBV23-1 | NA | TGCGCCAGCAGTCTCCTCGGTCGGGGCTCAGCTTCGAGCAATCAGCCCCAGCATTTT | CASSLLGRGSASSNQPQHF
TRBJ2-3 | few | TRBV30 | NA | TGTGCCTGGAGTAGATACAGTGCAGATACGCAGTATTTT | CAWSRYSADTQYF
TRBJ1-2 | NA | TRBV11-3 | NA | TGTGCCAGCAGTCCTAAAAGCTATGGCTACACCTTC | CASSPKSYGYTF
TRBJ2-7 | NA | TRBV4-1 | TRBD1 | TGCGCCAGCAGCCAAGAGGACAGGGGGCTCTACGAGCAGTACTTC | CASSQEDRGLYEQYF
TRBJ2-7 | once | TRBV20-1 | NA | TGCAGTGCTAGTAACGTGTGGGAGCAGTACTTC | CSASNVWEQYF
TRBJ1-1 | NA | TRBV6-6 | TRBD1 | TGTGCCAGCAGCCGGGACAGTCCTAGAATGAACACTGAAGCTTTCTTT | CASSRDSPRMNTEAFF
TRBJ2-7 | NA | TRBV6-5 | NA | TGTGCCAGCAGTCCCTTGGGGGGCCCTACCTACGAGCAGTACTTC | CASSPLGGPTYEQYF
TRBJ2-1 | NA | TRBV10-2 | NA | TGCGCCAGTTCAGGGTTCCACTACAATGAGCAGTTCTTC | CASSGFHYNEQFF
TRBJ1-1 | NA | TRBV4-1 | NA | TGCGCCAGCAGCCAAGGTCATCATATGGGAGAAGGCACTGAAGCTTTCTTT | CASSQGHHMGEGTEAFF
TRBJ1-2 | NA | TRBV4-3 | TRBD1 | TGCGCCAGCAGCCCAGGGGGGGTTGAAGGCTACACCTTC | CASSPGGVEGYTF
TRBJ1-4 | NA | TRBV27 | NA | TGTGCCAGCTCACGGTCCGCAGGGTCCGGGACGTTGAGGGGAAAACTGTTTTTT | CASSRSAGSGTLRGKLFF
TRBJ2-3 | NA | TRBV7-3 | TRBD1 | TGTGCCAGCAGCTTAGACAGGGGCCTCACAGATACGCAGTATTTT | CASSLDRGLTDTQYF
TRBJ2-3 | NA | TRBV6-9 | NA | TGTGCCAGCGTTAGAGGGGTGCGTGGGCCCGTGGAAGATACGCAGTATTTT | CASVRGVRGPVEDTQYF
TRBJ1-1 | NA | TRBV2 | NA | TGTGCCAGCAGTCGCCGGGACGGGCTTTTT | CASSRRDGLF